These 8 T cell receptor beta chains were all obtained from the same sample, sequenced in a study of beta chain features in type 1 diabetes (dated by TCRdb to between 2018 and 2020). Libraries were built with the immunoSEQ multiplex PCR assay. The High Capacity cDNA Reverse Transcription Kit was used to reverse transcribe all of the isolated RNA, meaning that expressed TCRB transcripts were what got sequenced. TCRdb holds this immuneACCESS table with in-frame rearrangements only. Some clones are missing; in checked studies, unresolved V genes explain under half, and the rest has no known cause. The sample records approximately 160,000 clones, over 7.5% of which are singletons. Jointly, the top ten make up approximately 0.69% of the sample. The sample comprised central memory CD4+ T cells from blood. Source of these receptors: a man aged 18 to 35 in good health.

This clone was detected only a few times. This chain joins TRBV18 and TRBJ2-5; perhaps TRBD2 as D (5 bases). CDR1 KGHSH and CDR2 LQKENI come from the germline V gene. The CDR3 is 14 amino acids. V shed 0 bases and J shed 1 base, with 6 bases lying between them. CDR3 coding DNA: TGTGCCAGCTCACCACCAACTAGCCAAGAGACCCAGTACTTC. It is translated as CASSPPTSQETQYF.

This rearrangement joins TRBV7-9 to TRBJ1-1; 7 bases are a match to TRBD1. This CDR3 has 13 amino acids. V was pared by 5 bases and J by 4 bases, with 4 bases of the junction left unmatched. CDR1 SEHNR and CDR2 FQNEAQ come from the germline V gene (reference sequence). The CDR3 region has the DNA TGTGCCAGCAGCGAGAGGGGGCCCACTGAAGCTTTCTTT. Encoded protein: CASSERGPTEAFF.

In its sample, this clone was seen many times. The rearrangement links TRBV23-1 to TRBJ2-7, with 7 bases matching TRBD1. TRBV23-1 is an ORF, and what it does is uncertain. The CDR3 spans 16 residues. The J segment lost 3 bases and the V segment lost 0 bases, leaving 8 bases of the junction unmatched. The CDR3 DNA is TGCGCCAGCAGTCAATCGGTCGGGACAGAGAGCTACGAGCAGTACTTC. Translation: CASSQSVGTESYEQYF.

This chain joins TRBV18 and TRBJ2-2, with 12 nucleotides matching TRBD2. This CDR3 has 18 residues. In germline, CDR1 is KGHSH, CDR2 LQKENI. Trimming removed 3 bases from V and 2 bases from J; junction bases left unmatched: 7. The CDR3 DNA reads TGTGCCAGCTCACCGACTAGCGGGAGCCTTCGTAACACCGGGGAGCTGTTTTTT. This gives the protein CASSPTSGSLRNTGELFF. The full variable domain, completed using reference TRBV18 and TRBJ2-2, is NAGVMQNPRHLVRRRGQEARLRCSPMKGHSHVYWYRQLPEEGLKFMVYLQKENIIDESGMPKERFSAEFPKEGPSILRIQQVVRGDSAAYFCASSPTSGSLRNTGELFFGEGSRLTVL.

The CDR3 nucleotides are TGTGCCAGCAGCCCCGGGACAAAGCAGTTCTTC. The encoded protein is CASSPGTKQFF. This sequence joins TRBV11-3 and TRBJ2-1, with D possibly matching TRBD1 (6 bases). V was trimmed by 5 bases and J by 11 bases, leaving 10 bases between them. Germline loops: CDR1 SGHNT, CDR2 YENEEA. This CDR3 spans 11 amino acids.

This chain connects TRBV6-5 to TRBJ2-5; the match to TRBD2 covers 9 bases. The germline CDR1 and CDR2 sequences are MNHEY and SVGAGI. Trimming cost V 3 bases and J 5 bases; bases outside gene matches: 10. CDR3 length equals 16 residues. The CDR3 spells CASSYGLAGSGETQYF. The DNA for the CDR3 is TGTGCCAGCAGTTATGGGCTAGCGGGGTCCGGGGAGACCCAGTACTTC.

This clone was found many times. The CDR3 DNA reads as TGTGCCTGGATCAACGACAGGACCGTGGGCTACACCTTC. Amino acid sequence: CAWINDRTVGYTF. The genes are TRBV30 and TRBJ1-2, with a tentative D call TRBD1 (6 bases). This CDR3 contains 13 residues. From germline, CDR1 is GTSNPN and CDR2 SVGIG (reference sequence). The V end was cut by 4 bases, the J end by 8 bases, with 17 bases between.

This chain joins TRBV6-5 and TRBJ2-1; 8 nucleotides line up with TRBD2. The V gene end was trimmed by 2 bases and the J gene end by 3 bases; junction bases not matched to a gene: 3. CDR3 length: 15 residues. CDR1 is MNHEY, CDR2 SVGAGI, per germline. The CDR3 bases are TGTGCCAGCAGTTACAAAAGCGGGGGCTACAATGAGCAGTTCTTC. Translation: CASSYKSGGYNEQFF.